The 29 T cell receptor beta chains listed next were all sequenced from one sample in a study of blood T cell repertoires in COVID-19. The repertoire was sequenced with immunoSEQ multiplex PCR; TCRdb's copy has only in-frame clones and lacks some. The table lists around 97,000 clones, around 82% of them singletons, with under 15% in the top ten. The sample consisted of peripheral blood. These receptors originate from a human donor in a cohort sampled during active or convalescent COVID-19.

The chain has TRBV7-2 and TRBJ1-5; D is uncertain. CDR3 length: 13 residues. Trimming took off 1 base at V and 4 bases at J, with 5 bases between the two ends. From germline, CDR1 is SGHTA and CDR2 FQGNSA. CDR3 region: CASSLGPNQPQHF. The DNA for the CDR3 is TGTGCCAGCAGCTTAGGGCCAAATCAGCCCCAGCATTTT.

The chain uses TRBV28 and TRBJ2-7; D gene unclear. Germline V CDR1 and CDR2: MDHEN, SYDVKM. V dropped 1 base and J dropped 3 bases, with 7 bases sitting between them. This CDR3 has 13 amino acids. CDR3 sequence (DNA): TGTGCCAGCAGTTTATCACTTATCTACGAGCAGTACTTC. It yields the protein CASSLSLIYEQYF.

This clone has just a few counts. This chain joins TRBV27 and TRBJ2-1, with 8 positions matching TRBD1. V dropped 1 base and J dropped 8; count of bases not matched to a gene: 7. Per germline, CDR1 MNHEY and CDR2 SMNVEV (reference sequence). The CDR3 is made up of 15 amino acids. The CDR3 region has the DNA TGTGCCAGCAGTTTATGGGGACAGGCCTGGGATGAGCAGTTCTTC. The encoded protein is CASSLWGQAWDEQFF.

V gene TRBV10-3 combines with J gene TRBJ2-1; maybe TRBD2 (5 bases). CDR3 length: 13 residues. The V gene lost 5 bases and the J gene lost 5 bases, with 10 bases spanning the gap. Germline CDR1 and CDR2: ENHRY and SYGVKD. CDR3 amino acids: CAISPRTHNEQFF. In nucleotides, the CDR3 is TGTGCCATCAGTCCCAGGACTCACAATGAGCAGTTCTTC.

This sequence joins TRBV6-1 and TRBJ2-7, with D possibly being TRBD2 (5 bases). The V gene lost 2 bases and the J gene lost 2 bases, with 16 bases spanning the gap. There are 16 residues in the CDR3. CDR1 and CDR2 from the germline V gene are MNHNS and SASEGT. The CDR3 sequence is CASSERASGIAYEQYF. In nucleotides, the CDR3 is TGTGCCAGCAGTGAAAGGGCTTCCGGGATAGCCTACGAGCAGTACTTC.

The chain joins TRBV24-1 to TRBJ2-1; 9 bases line up with TRBD1. The CDR3 sequence is 17 residues long. Unmatched junction bases numbered 9, after V lost 3 bases and J lost 4 bases. The germline CDR1 and CDR2 sequences are KGHDR and SFDVKD. The CDR3 region is CATSDPGTGWAYNEQFF. CDR3 in DNA: TGTGCCACCAGTGATCCCGGGACAGGGTGGGCGTACAATGAGCAGTTCTTC.

CDR3 in amino acids: CASKQGSNQPQHF. CDR3 nucleotides: TGTGCCAGCAAACAGGGAAGCAATCAGCCCCAGCATTTT. The J gene is TRBJ1-5, the V gene TRBV6-5; weak D call: TRBD1 (6 bases). Trimming left V 7 bases short and J 1 base short, with 8 bases between. The CDR3 loop spans 13 amino acids. Germline V gene lookup returns CDR1 MNHEY and CDR2 SVGAGI.

Here the CDR3 reads CASRPGTGGGTNEKLFF. CDR3 nucleotides: TGTGCCAGCAGACCCGGGACAGGGGGTGGGACTAATGAAAAACTGTTTTTT. The chain uses TRBV2 and TRBJ1-4; 11 bases align to TRBD1. This CDR3 has 17 amino acids. The V gene end was trimmed by 6 bases and the J gene end by 2 bases; junction bases not matched to a gene: 8. Per the germline V gene, CDR1 is SNHLY and CDR2 is FYNNEI.

The V gene is TRBV3-1 (or the pseudogene TRBV3-2), the J gene TRBJ1-2; D remains ambiguous. Per the germline V gene, CDR1 is LGHDT and CDR2 is YNNKEL (reference sequence). Trimming pared 4 bases from V and 5 bases from J, leaving 14 bases between. The CDR3 is made up of 14 amino acids. For the CDR3, the DNA is TGTGCCAGCAGCCCTAGTCGGGGAGAGTATGGCTACACCTTC. This gives the protein CASSPSRGEYGYTF.

This clone appeared a single time. The chain recombines TRBV28 with TRBJ2-7; maybe TRBD2 (7 bases). The germline CDR1 and CDR2 sequences are MDHEN and SYDVKM. Trimming pared 8 bases from V and 2 bases from J, leaving 19 bases between. The length of the CDR3 is 15 residues. The CDR3: CASFPGGGGAYEQYF. CDR3 DNA: TGTGCCAGCTTCCCCGGAGGGGGGGGCGCCTACGAGCAGTACTTC. The full variable domain, with the rest looked up from reference TRBV28 and TRBJ2-7, is DVKVTQSSRYLVKRTGEKVFLECVQDMDHENMFWYRQDPGLGLRLIYFSYDVKMKEKGDIPEGYSVSREKKERFSLILESASTNQTSMYLCASFPGGGGAYEQYFGPGTRLTVT.

The chain uses TRBV6-1 and TRBJ1-1; D remains ambiguous. The germline V gene encodes CDR1 MNHNS and CDR2 SASEGT. There are 14 residues in the CDR3. V was cut by 1 base and J by 2 bases, with 8 bases left in between. CDR3 region: CASSEGGSNTEAFF. Written as DNA, the CDR3 is TGTGCCAGCAGTGAAGGAGGCTCCAACACTGAAGCTTTCTTT.

This clone was seen only once. The chain couples TRBV29-1 to TRBJ2-7; 8 nucleotides align to TRBD1. Per the germline V gene, CDR1 is SQVTM and CDR2 is ANQGSEA. After removal of 7 bases from V and 4 bases from J, the junction contained 6 bases not matched to a gene. The CDR3 is 12 amino acids. The CDR3 DNA follows: TGCAGCGCGGAGGACAGGGCTTACGAGCAGTACTTC. Amino acid sequence: CSAEDRAYEQYF.

The rearrangement links TRBV12-3 or TRBV12-4 to TRBJ2-3, with no clear D. V was shortened by 6 bases and J by 2 bases, with 6 bases between the two germline ends. CDR3 size: 12 residues. CDR3 bases: TGTGCCAGCAGCACTAACACAGATACGCAGTATTTT. It codes for CASSTNTDTQYF.

V and J are TRBV14 and TRBJ1-4, with D possibly being TRBD1 (5 bases). Germline CDR1 is SGHDN and CDR2 is FVKESK. This CDR3 has 17 amino acids. The V gene lost 1 base and the J gene lost 3 bases, with 15 bases spanning the gap. The CDR3 region has the DNA TGTGCCAGCAGCCAAGCGTACAGGACCAGCTCTAATGAAAAACTGTTTTTT. It is translated as CASSQAYRTSSNEKLFF.

The chain links TRBV7-2 to TRBJ2-6, with D uncertain. Germline V gene sequence: CDR1 SGHTA, CDR2 FQGNSA. The germline V and J ends were trimmed by 1 base and 2 bases, with 6 bases remaining between them. This CDR3 has 15 amino acids. CDR3 amino acids: CASSLEATGANVLTF. The CDR3 DNA reads as TGTGCCAGCAGCTTAGAAGCGACTGGGGCCAACGTCCTGACTTTC.

The rearrangement uses TRBV27 and TRBJ1-5; D possibly corresponds to TRBD1 (5 bases). Per germline, CDR1 MNHEY and CDR2 SMNVEV (reference sequence). The CDR3 extends over 15 amino acids. The germline V and J ends were trimmed by 5 bases and 2 bases, with 13 bases remaining between them. Here the CDR3 reads CASSMSGGGNQPQHF. Here the CDR3 DNA reads TGTGCCAGCAGTATGTCGGGGGGTGGCAATCAGCCCCAGCATTTT.

The chain carries TRBV7-9 and TRBJ1-2; D is unclear. V lost 3 bases and J lost 2, with 22 bases in between. Germline loops: CDR1 SEHNR, CDR2 FQNEAQ (reference sequence). The CDR3 has 18 residues. The CDR3 DNA follows: TGTGCCAGCAGCTTTCGGGAGGAAATCTCGACCCACAACTATGGCTACACCTTC. Translated: CASSFREEISTHNYGYTF.

This clone came up a few times. The chain links TRBV5-6 to TRBJ1-4, with D unclear. Trimming removed 6 bases from V and 5 bases from J, with 17 bases in between. The germline V gene encodes CDR1 SGHDT and CDR2 YYEEEE. CDR3 length: 15 amino acids. The CDR3 bases are TGTGCCAGCACTACCTACGGGGAGAGGAATGAAAAACTGTTTTTT. This sequence encodes CASTTYGERNEKLFF.

This rearrangement joins TRBV7-2 to TRBJ1-6; D gene unclear. CDR3 size: 13 residues. V lost 5 bases and J 4 bases, leaving 6 bases between the germline ends. CDR1 and CDR2 (germline): SGHTA, FQGNSA. In DNA form, the CDR3 reads TGTGCCAGCAGCACAGTATATAATTCACCCCTCCACTTT. Its protein product is CASSTVYNSPLHF.

The genes are TRBV29-1 and TRBJ1-3; D remains ambiguous. Germline assignment: CDR1 SQVTM and CDR2 ANQGSEA. The CDR3 length is 14 residues. V was cut by 6 bases and J by 3 bases, with 15 bases left in between. Here the CDR3 DNA reads TGCAGCGTAGCGGAGGATGGTGGTGGAAACACCATATATTTT. It encodes CSVAEDGGGNTIYF.

V and J are TRBV5-1 and TRBJ1-2, with D possibly being TRBD1 (5 bases). CDR3 length: 13 amino acids. Trimming removed 3 bases at V and 7 bases at J, with 13 bases between. CDR1 and CDR2 from the germline V gene are SGHRS and YFSETQ. CDR3 amino acids: CASSSDSFFGYTF. DNA for the CDR3: TGCGCCAGCAGCTCCGACAGCTTCTTTGGCTACACCTTC.

V is TRBV11-2 and J is TRBJ1-1, with D possibly matching TRBD1 (5 bases). The length of the CDR3 is 13 residues. CDR1 SGHAT and CDR2 FQNNGV come from the germline V gene. V was clipped by 2 bases and J by 3 bases, with 7 bases between them. For the CDR3, the DNA is TGTGCCAGCAGCTTACAGGGCGACACTGAAGCTTTCTTT. Amino acid sequence: CASSLQGDTEAFF.

The gene calls are TRBV14 and TRBJ2-7, with 10 positions matching TRBD1. V trimming: 4 bases; J trimming: 6 bases; junction bases outside the gene matches: 12. The CDR3 extends over 16 amino acids. CDR1 and CDR2 from the germline V gene are SGHDN and FVKESK. In nucleotides, the CDR3 is TGTGCCAGCAGCCCTCTGCCGGGACAGGGGCCCCTCGAGCAGTACTTC. As protein: CASSPLPGQGPLEQYF. Drawing the rest from reference TRBV14 and TRBJ2-7, the complete variable domain is EAGVTQFPSHSVIEKGQTVTLRCDPISGHDNLYWYRRVMGKEIKFLLHFVKESKQDESGMPNNRFLAERTGGTYSTLKVQPAELEDSGVYFCASSPLPGQGPLEQYFGPGTRLTVT.

This clone has a single count. The rearrangement uses TRBV11-2 and TRBJ2-7; D might be TRBD2 (6 bases). Trimming left V 1 base short and J 6 bases short, with 16 bases between. CDR3 size: 15 residues. Per germline, CDR1 SGHAT and CDR2 FQNNGV. The CDR3 DNA sequence: TGTGCCAGCAGCTTAGGCGGAGGGGCTAACGCCGAGCAGTACTTC. Its translation is CASSLGGGANAEQYF.

This clone was recorded a few times. The rearrangement links TRBV2 to TRBJ1-1, with D unresolved. V lost 7 bases to trimming and J lost 7 bases, with 22 bases between them. Per the germline V gene, CDR1 is SNHLY and CDR2 is FYNNEI. This CDR3 is built from 15 residues. CDR3 amino acids: CASTPPGSRKHEAFF. The CDR3 nucleotides are TGTGCCAGCACCCCTCCGGGGTCCCGGAAGCATGAAGCTTTCTTT. Combining the CDR3 with reference TRBV2 and TRBJ1-1 gives the whole variable domain EPEVTQTPSHQVTQMGQEVILRCVPISNHLYFYWYRQILGQKVEFLVSFYNNEISEKSEIFDDQFSVERPDGSNFTLKIRSTKLEDSAMYFCASTPPGSRKHEAFFGQGTRLTVV.

The chain combines TRBV3-1 (or the pseudogene TRBV3-2) with TRBJ2-5; D is perhaps TRBD2 (5 bases). CDR3 length equals 15 residues. V dropped 1 base and J dropped 3 bases, with 12 bases sitting between them. Germline V gene sequence: CDR1 LGHDT, CDR2 YNNKEL (reference sequence). The CDR3 loop reads CASSQGRLTKETQYF. CDR3 nucleotide sequence: TGTGCCAGCAGCCAAGGGCGGCTGACTAAAGAGACCCAGTACTTC.

The rearrangement links TRBV5-1 to TRBJ2-1; 7 bases are shared with TRBD2. This CDR3 is 16 amino acids long. The V gene end was trimmed by 3 bases and the J gene end by 10 bases; junction bases not matched to a gene: 16. Germline CDR1 SGHRS, CDR2 YFSETQ. Here the CDR3 reads CASSSLGGVVSDEQFF. DNA of the CDR3: TGCGCCAGCAGCTCCCTGGGGGGGGTGGTATCAGACGAGCAGTTCTTC.

The chain couples TRBV6-5 to TRBJ1-2, with a possible D match to TRBD1 (5 bases). Germline V CDR1 and CDR2: MNHEY, SVGAGI. The germline V and J ends were trimmed by 7 bases and 4 bases, with 16 bases remaining between them. The CDR3 length is 14 residues. CDR3 sequence (DNA): TGTGCCAGCAACAGGTCGAGGGGAGGCTATGGCTACACCTTC. Protein product: CASNRSRGGYGYTF.

V and J are TRBV3-1 (or the pseudogene TRBV3-2) and TRBJ2-5, with TRBD1 as a possible D gene (7 bases). V gave up 3 bases and J gave up 5 bases, with 19 bases separating them. This CDR3 spans 16 amino acids. Germline loops: CDR1 LGHDT, CDR2 YNNKEL (reference sequence). In DNA form, the CDR3 reads TGTGCCAGCAGCCAGGGTACAGGGGCGGAGGGGGAGACCCAGTACTTC. Translation gives CASSQGTGAEGETQYF.